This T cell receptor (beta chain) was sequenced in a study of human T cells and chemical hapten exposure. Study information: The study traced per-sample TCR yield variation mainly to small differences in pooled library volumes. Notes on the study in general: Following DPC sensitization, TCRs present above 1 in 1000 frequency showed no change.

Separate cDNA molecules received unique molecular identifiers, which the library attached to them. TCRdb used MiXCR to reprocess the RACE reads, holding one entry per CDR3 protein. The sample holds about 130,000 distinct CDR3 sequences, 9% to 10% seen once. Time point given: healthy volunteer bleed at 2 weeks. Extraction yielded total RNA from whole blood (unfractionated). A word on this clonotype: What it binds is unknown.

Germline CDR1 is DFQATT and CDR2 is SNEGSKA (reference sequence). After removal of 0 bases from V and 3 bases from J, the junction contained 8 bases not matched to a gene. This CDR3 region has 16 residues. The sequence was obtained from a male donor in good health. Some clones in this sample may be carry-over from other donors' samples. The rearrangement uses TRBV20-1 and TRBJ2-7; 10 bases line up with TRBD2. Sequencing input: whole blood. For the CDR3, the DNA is TGCAGTGCTAGAGATACCCTAGCGGGAGCAGGCTACGAGCAGTACTTC. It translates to CSARDTLAGAGYEQYF.